This TCR beta chain was sequenced during a study of shared clonotypes between healthy human individuals. V was trimmed by 2 bases and J by 4 bases, leaving 4 bases between them. Looked up from germline, CDR1 is DFQATT and CDR2 is SNEGSKA (reference sequence). The CDR3 loop spans 11 amino acids. Findings and limits, study-wide: The sampled material consisted only of blood, and tissue repertoires are likely to differ.

A remark on this clone: Its antigen is currently unknown.

Original processing notes: Sequence data from immunoSEQ were junction-only and lacked quality scores; consequently, filtering differed. Clones were sequenced by immunoSEQ multiplex PCR, and TCRdb holds only the in-frame ones, with some missing. V and J calls and clone size come straight from that table; D and trimming were deduced from the DNA. The data show 450,000 to 500,000 clones, around 73% seen once. The chain employs TRBV20-1 and TRBJ2-3; no firm D call. The TCR was taken from a woman aged 40 to 50 in good health. Some clones in this sample may be carry-over from other donors' samples. The sample taken for sequencing was PBMCs. Here the CDR3 DNA reads TGCAGTGCTAGAAGGGCAGATACGCAGTATTTT. Its protein is CSARRADTQYF.